This T cell receptor (beta chain) appears in the sequencing data of a study of beta chain features in type 1 diabetes. Study-level information: The study found patients and healthy donors alike in age, gender and cell yields.

This clone was recorded a few times. Its antigen is not identified. The whole isolated RNA underwent reverse transcription, so sequencing captured expressed TCRB transcripts. The assay was immunoSEQ multiplex PCR, and TCRdb's table has in-frame clones only and misses some. The repertoire holds under 45,000 clones, with approximately 48% as singletons. Study results and caveats: In all four CD4+ subsets, TCRB CDR3 length was significantly, moderately reduced in type 1 diabetes. No resolution was reached here on whether HLA type influences TCRB rearrangement.

This CDR3 has 13 residues. CDR1 is SGHVS and CDR2 is FNYEAQ in the germline V gene. Trimming took off 5 bases at V and 6 bases at J, with 12 bases between the two ends. Sequenced material: stem cell memory CD4+ T cells from blood. The source is a woman under 40 in good health. The rearrangement uses TRBV7-6 and TRBJ2-3; TRBD1 might be the D (6 bases). The CDR3, as DNA: TGTGCCAGCAGCCTCGCGAGGGGGGATACGCAGTATTTT. Translating gives CASSLARGDTQYF.